The clone carrying this TCR beta chain was found many times. Germline CDR1 is MNHNS and CDR2 is SASEGT. CDR3 length: 18 residues. The V gene end was trimmed by 7 bases and the J gene end by 3 bases; junction bases not matched to a gene: 12. Relying on iRepertoire HTBI primers and Arm-PCR of CDR3 regions, the team built TCR beta libraries. One entry per CDR3 protein, called by TCRdb with MiXCR from the multiplex PCR reads. The sample shows about 520,000 distinct CDR3 sequences, 12% of them seen only once. Time point specified: newly diagnosed GD, antithyroid drugs for less than 3 months. The TCR library used RNA extracted from PBMCs. The source of the sample is a study of regulatory T cells in long-lasting Graves disease. In addition, the sample was reused for a study of T cells in Graves' hyperthyroidism and ophthalmopathy.

This clonotype originated in a woman aged 25-40 years with Graves disease. The V gene is TRBV6-1, the J gene TRBJ2-3; TRBD2 matches at 14 bases. The input for sequencing was peripheral blood mononuclear cells (PBMCs), taken at new diagnosis, from a patient treated with antithyroid drugs. CDR3 in amino acids: CASTSSGLAGDRTDTQYF. As DNA, the CDR3 is TGTGCCAGCACTAGTTCGGGACTAGCGGGAGATAGGACAGATACGCAGTATTTT.